This TCR beta chain comes out of a study of cytotoxic CD8 clonotypes in ibrutinib-treated CLL. General observations from the study: The public clonotypes identified were infrequent and showed contraction or stability on treatment.

Germline values: CDR1 MDHEN, CDR2 SYDVKM. There are 14 residues in the CDR3. J was trimmed by 4 bases and V by 3 bases; bases with no gene match: 1. The assay was immunoSEQ multiplex PCR, and TCRdb's table has in-frame clones only and misses some. Of some 130,000 clones listed, under 90% are singletons. As input for TCR beta libraries, around 2 micrograms of genomic DNA came from cryopreserved PBMCs. Remarks on this clone: Its antigen is still unknown.

The chain is built from TRBV28 and TRBJ1-5, with 9 bases that match TRBD1. This specimen consisted of PBMCs, obtained after 24 months of ibrutinib treatment. This sequence originates from a human donor with chronic lymphocytic leukemia. CDR3 coding DNA: TGTGCCAGCAGTTTGGACAGGGGAAATCAGCCCCAGCATTTT. This sequence encodes CASSLDRGNQPQHF.